This T cell receptor (beta chain) was identified during a study of response to subunit inactivated influenza vaccine (dated by TCRdb to the late 2010s). The study in broad terms: To follow how T cells responded to a trivalent subunit inactivated influenza vaccine, the researchers relied on deep quantitative profiling of the T cell receptor repertoire. On the study overall, not on this receptor specifically: The authors proposed that each seasonal influenza vaccination may bring in only a limited number of new T cells.

In this sample, this clonotype turned up a few times. Its antigen specificity is not known. It has no much larger one-base neighbor in the sample; base qualities were not kept. From the cysteine through the phenylalanine, the CDR3 covers 16 amino acids. The only DNA kept is the CDR3, 48 bases in frame from the first base. CDR1 DFQATT and CDR2 SNEGSKA are derived from the germline V gene (reference sequence). The junction shows trimming of 2 bases on V and 0 bases on J, and the gene matches do not reach 7 bases of it. The protocol used for the library was RT-PCR. For sequencing, an Illumina HiSeq 2500 was employed. In-frame beta chains were kept once TCRdb had trimmed the public reads at Q25 with fastp and called clones with MiXCR. For every CDR3 protein sequence, its rows merge into one entry that carries the most common genes and DNA. This sample comprises about 500,000 distinct CDR3 sequences, approximately 15% of them detected only once. Over 2.5% of the sample rests with the top ten.

The rearrangement combines TRBV20-1 with TRBJ1-2, and TRBD1 matches 9 of the central bases. This specimen was CD4+ T cells sorted from PBMCs, taken less than 30 months after vaccination. This sequence originates from a man in his fifties or sixties who received an inactivated influenza vaccine. Donor details come from another sample of the same person, matched by shared clones. The nucleotide sequence is given as TGCAGTGCTAGACCTCCTTGGACAGGGGCTAACTATGGCTACACCTTC. The resulting protein is CSARPPWTGANYGYTF.